Below, 19 T cell receptor beta chains from the same sample are listed, as sequenced in a study of blood T cell repertoires in COVID-19. The protocol was immunoSEQ multiplex PCR, while the TCRdb copy is restricted to in-frame clones and leaves out a portion. This sample yields about 310,000 clones, of which 80% to 90% are seen a single time; less than 9.5% belongs to the top ten. The source material was peripheral blood. These receptors were obtained from a woman between 50 and 59 years old who had recovered from COVID-19.

This chain links TRBV7-9 with TRBJ1-1, with D possibly TRBD1 on 5 matching bases. From germline, CDR1 is SEHNR and CDR2 FQNEAQ (reference sequence). V was pared by 5 bases and J by 9 bases, with 19 bases between. This CDR3 contains 14 residues. The CDR3 spells CASSHTGGNGKAFF. The CDR3 region has the DNA TGTGCCAGCAGCCATACGGGGGGAAACGGAAAAGCTTTCTTT.

J is TRBJ1-2 and V is TRBV6-1; D uncertain. V shed 2 bases and J shed 4 bases, with 8 bases lying between them. CDR3 length: 13 residues. Germline V gene lookup returns CDR1 MNHNS and CDR2 SASEGT. The CDR3 DNA follows: TGTGCCAGCAGTGAATCGGGTATCTATGGCTACACCTTC. Protein product: CASSESGIYGYTF.

V gene TRBV19 combines with J gene TRBJ2-6; maybe TRBD1 (6 bases). Trimming took off 10 bases at V and 0 bases at J, with 7 bases between the two ends. The CDR3 has 13 amino acids. Germline V gives CDR1 LNHDA, CDR2 SQIVND (reference sequence). The CDR3 protein is CATRGSGANVLTF. As DNA, the CDR3 is TGTGCCACCAGGGGCTCTGGGGCCAACGTCCTGACTTTC.

The chain recombines TRBV7-2 with TRBJ2-3, with D tentatively TRBD2 (5 bases). Looked up from germline, CDR1 is SGHTA and CDR2 is FQGNSA. V was trimmed by 5 bases and J by 4 bases, leaving 10 bases between them. The CDR3 has 13 residues. CDR3 sequence: CASSLSRADTQYF. For the CDR3, the DNA is TGTGCCAGCAGCCTCTCGAGGGCAGATACGCAGTATTTT.

CDR3 coding DNA: TGTGCCAGCAGTTACTCGAGGGATGAAAAACTGTTTTTT. It translates to CASSYSRDEKLFF. The chain has TRBV6-5 and TRBJ1-4; D gene unclear. Germline CDR1 reads MNHEY; CDR2 reads SVGAGI. This CDR3 region has 13 residues. V shed 0 bases and J shed 6 bases, with 5 bases lying between them.

The chain uses TRBV4-3 and TRBJ1-1; the D is unclear. The germline gives CDR1 LGHNA, CDR2 YSLEER. CDR3 length equals 13 residues. The V gene lost 0 bases and the J gene lost 6 bases, with 8 bases spanning the gap. The CDR3 here is CASSQELRAEAFF. In DNA, the CDR3 is TGCGCCAGCAGCCAAGAGTTGAGGGCTGAAGCTTTCTTT.

Only one count was recorded for this clone. V is TRBV10-3 and J is TRBJ1-5; 8 positions agree with TRBD1. V was clipped by 11 bases and J by 0 bases; unmatched bases: 12. The germline V gene encodes CDR1 ENHRY and CDR2 SYGVKD. The CDR3 length is 16 residues. The CDR3 DNA sequence: TGTGCCTCCGGACAGGGCCCTTTGGATAGCAATCAGCCCCAGCATTTT. Amino acids: CASGQGPLDSNQPQHF.

J is TRBJ2-5 and V is TRBV2; D not resolved. The germline gives CDR1 SNHLY, CDR2 FYNNEI. V was cut by 6 bases and J by 2 bases, with 4 bases left in between. This CDR3 region has 11 residues. The CDR3 sequence is CASRYQETQYF. CDR3 sequence (DNA): TGTGCCAGCAGGTATCAAGAGACCCAGTACTTC. The whole variable domain, filled in from reference TRBV2 and TRBJ2-5, reads EPEVTQTPSHQVTQMGQEVILRCVPISNHLYFYWYRQILGQKVEFLVSFYNNEISEKSEIFDDQFSVERPDGSNFTLKIRSTKLEDSAMYFCASRYQETQYFGPGTRLLVL.

This chain's CDR3 is CASSRVGLVDNEQFF. The CDR3 DNA is TGTGCCAGCAGCCGGGTGGGACTGGTCGACAATGAGCAGTTCTTC. This chain uses TRBV6-6 with TRBJ2-1, with a tentative D call TRBD2 (6 bases). Trimming pared 6 bases from V and 5 bases from J, leaving 17 bases between. The CDR3 is made up of 15 amino acids. CDR1 and CDR2 (germline): MNHNY, SVGAGI (reference sequence).

The chain joins TRBV15 to TRBJ2-1; the match to TRBD2 covers 11 bases. There are 18 residues in the CDR3. After removal of 3 bases from V and 8 bases from J, the junction contained 15 bases not matched to a gene. The germline V gene encodes CDR1 LNHNV and CDR2 YYDKDF (reference sequence). CDR3 coding DNA: TGTGCCACCAGCAGCCGAGCCCGAAGACTAGCGGGACCTGATGAGCAGTTCTTC. Translation gives CATSSRARRLAGPDEQFF.

A few counts support this clone. This rearrangement joins TRBV6-2 or TRBV6-3 to TRBJ1-5, with D perhaps TRBD1 (6 bases). CDR1 and CDR2 from the germline V gene are MNHEY and SVGEGT. This CDR3 has 15 amino acids. Trimming removed 0 bases from V and 5 bases from J, with 11 bases in between. The CDR3 DNA reads TGTGCCAGCAGTTACTCGAGTAAGGGGGATCAGCCCCAGCATTTT. Translation gives CASSYSSKGDQPQHF.

V gene TRBV3-1 (or the pseudogene TRBV3-2) combines with J gene TRBJ2-3; a possible D gene is TRBD2 (6 bases). This CDR3 has 19 amino acids. The germline V and J ends were trimmed by 1 base and 6 bases, with 26 bases remaining between them. Germline assignment: CDR1 LGHDT and CDR2 YNNKEL (reference sequence). CDR3 amino acids: CASSQGMGGMGSRGDTQYF. CDR3 bases: TGTGCCAGCAGCCAAGGAATGGGCGGGATGGGGTCTCGGGGGGATACGCAGTATTTT.

The CDR3 nucleotides read TGTGCCAGCAGTCTCATGACAGGTTCCTACGAGCAGTACTTC. Translation: CASSLMTGSYEQYF. The chain is built from TRBV27 and TRBJ2-7; D perhaps matches TRBD1 (6 bases). There are 14 residues in the CDR3. Germline CDR1 is MNHEY and CDR2 is SMNVEV (reference sequence). The V gene lost 5 bases and the J gene lost 1 base, with 12 bases spanning the gap.

The chain is built from TRBV4-2 and TRBJ1-5; D is possibly TRBD1 (5 bases). The ends were cut back, 1 base at V and 1 base at J, with 14 bases in the middle. Germline CDR1 and CDR2: LGHNA and YNFKEQ. The CDR3 runs 17 residues. The CDR3 DNA sequence: TGTGCCAGCAGCCAAGGGTCAGGAAGGGGCAGCAATCAGCCCCAGCATTTT. Translation: CASSQGSGRGSNQPQHF.

The J gene is TRBJ1-1, the V gene TRBV5-4, with a possible D match to TRBD1 (6 bases). CDR3 size: 14 residues. Germline V gene sequence: CDR1 SGHNT, CDR2 YYREEE (reference sequence). V gave up 4 bases and J gave up 0 bases, with 10 bases separating them. The DNA of the CDR3 is TGTGCCAGCAGCGCAGACAGGATGAACACTGAAGCTTTCTTT. Its protein is CASSADRMNTEAFF.

This rearrangement joins TRBV19 to TRBJ2-7; TRBD2 matches 7 bases. The junction had 9 bases not matched to a gene; V was cut back by 4 bases and J by 3 bases. CDR1 is LNHDA and CDR2 is SQIVND in the germline V gene (reference sequence). The CDR3 is 15 residues long. This CDR3 is CASSKGRERSYEQYF. The CDR3 DNA reads TGTGCCAGTAGTAAGGGGCGGGAGAGGAGCTACGAGCAGTACTTC.

The chain carries TRBV28 and TRBJ1-2; D remains ambiguous. V dropped 7 bases and J dropped 7 bases, with 19 bases sitting between them. Germline values: CDR1 MDHEN, CDR2 SYDVKM. CDR3 length: 14 amino acids. CDR3 DNA: TGTGCCAGCACCCCACCTGAGGGTAGGAGTGGCTACACCTTC. It encodes CASTPPEGRSGYTF.

The genes are TRBV7-2 and TRBJ2-7; D possibly corresponds to TRBD1 (6 bases). The CDR3 runs to 16 residues. The V gene lost 3 bases and the J gene lost 2 bases, with 17 bases spanning the gap. Germline V gene data show CDR1 as SGHTA and CDR2 as FQGNSA. DNA of the CDR3: TGTGCCAGCAGCTTGAATAGGGGCAGGGGACCCTACGAGCAGTACTTC. Translation: CASSLNRGRGPYEQYF. The whole variable domain, filled in from reference TRBV7-2 and TRBJ2-7, reads GAGVSQSPSNKVTEKGKDVELRCDPISGHTALYWYRQSLGQGLEFLIYFQGNSAPDKSGLPSDRFSAERTGGSVSTLTIQRTQQEDSAVYLCASSLNRGRGPYEQYFGPGTRLTVT.

This chain links TRBV4-3 with TRBJ1-5, with 7 bases fitting TRBD1. The CDR3 sequence is 18 residues long. The ends lost 0 bases at V and 6 bases at J; junction bases unmatched: 14. CDR1 is LGHNA, CDR2 YSLEER, per germline. In nucleotides, the CDR3 is TGCGCCAGCAGCCAAGATGTCCTGGTTTGGGGACAGCCTCAGCCCCAGCATTTT. Protein product: CASSQDVLVWGQPQPQHF.